The 15 T cell receptor beta chains given below trace back to one sample, sequenced in a study of identifying expanded T cells in peripheral blood. Sequencing used immunoSEQ multiplex PCR; TCRdb keeps in-frame clones, though not all of them. The table includes 120,000 or so clones, 75% to 90% detected once. Sequencing input: blood. The receptors shown here come from a person aged 18 to 70 in good health.

The V gene is TRBV7-2, the J gene TRBJ2-5; TRBD1 matches at 10 bases. Per the germline V gene, CDR1 is SGHTA and CDR2 is FQGNSA. The CDR3 sequence is 14 residues long. Trimming cost V 5 bases and J 3 bases; bases outside gene matches: 3. This CDR3 reads CASSRQGAKETQYF. The CDR3 nucleotides are TGTGCCAGCAGCCGACAGGGGGCGAAAGAGACCCAGTACTTC.

The rearrangement joins TRBV4-3 to TRBJ2-7; D unclear. The CDR3 loop spans 17 amino acids. The germline CDR1 and CDR2 sequences are LGHNA and YSLEER. Trimming took off 0 bases at V and 2 bases at J, with 17 bases between the two ends. This chain's CDR3 is CASSQDSLKGSTYEQYF. The CDR3 coding sequence is TGCGCCAGCAGCCAAGACTCACTTAAGGGATCTACCTACGAGCAGTACTTC.

The genes are TRBV6-5 and TRBJ1-1; the D is unclear. The CDR3 is 13 residues long. Germline V CDR1 and CDR2: MNHEY, SVGAGI. V dropped 5 bases and J dropped 1 base, with 8 bases sitting between them. In nucleotides, the CDR3 is TGTGCCAGCAGTCGCGGTGGGAACACTGAAGCTTTCTTT. Translated, it gives CASSRGGNTEAFF.

The chain employs TRBV4-3 and TRBJ1-2; D may be TRBD1 (6 bases). This CDR3 has 17 amino acids. Trimming took 2 bases from V and 4 from J, leaving 20 bases between them. Germline V gene data show CDR1 as LGHNA and CDR2 as YSLEER. CDR3 nucleotides: TGCGCCAGCAGCCAATTCCTAACAGCTGGGGGCCTCTATGGCTACACCTTC. Protein sequence: CASSQFLTAGGLYGYTF.

V gene TRBV27 combines with J gene TRBJ2-1; D is uncertain. The V gene lost 3 bases and the J gene lost 0 bases, with 12 bases spanning the gap. Germline assignment: CDR1 MNHEY and CDR2 SMNVEV (reference sequence). The CDR3 is 16 amino acids. The CDR3 DNA reads as TGTGCCAGCAGTTTGGCAGATACCTACTCCTACAATGAGCAGTTCTTC. Amino acid sequence: CASSLADTYSYNEQFF.

The CDR3 DNA reads as TGTGCCACCAGCCTACACAGCTCCTACGAGCAGTACTTC. It codes for CATSLHSSYEQYF. V gene TRBV15 combines with J gene TRBJ2-5; D is uncertain. The J call may be incorrect, as the DNA end agrees better with TRBJ2-7. The CDR3 consists of 13 residues. Germline V gives CDR1 LNHNV, CDR2 YYDKDF (reference sequence).

The chain is built from TRBV29-1 and TRBJ1-1, with D perhaps TRBD1 (5 bases). Trimming stripped 0 bases from V and 4 bases from J, with 9 bases between. Per the germline V gene, CDR1 is SQVTM and CDR2 is ANQGSEA. CDR3 length: 13 residues. CDR3 sequence (DNA): TGCAGCGTTGAAGATCACAGGACCACTGAAGCTTTCTTT. Residues: CSVEDHRTTEAFF.

In this sample, this clone turned up once. The rearrangement links TRBV11-2 to TRBJ1-1, with TRBD1 matching over 7 bases. Losses at the gene ends were 0 bases for V and 6 bases for J; bases not matched to a gene: 1. The CDR3 runs to 13 residues. Germline CDR1 reads SGHAT; CDR2 reads FQNNGV. The CDR3 loop reads CASSLDQGAEAFF. The CDR3 DNA reads TGTGCCAGCAGCTTAGATCAGGGGGCTGAAGCTTTCTTT.

The rearrangement uses TRBV11-2 and TRBJ2-7, with TRBD2 matching 7 bases. With V trimmed by 4 bases and J by 5 bases, 5 bases remained unmatched. The germline CDR1 and CDR2 sequences are SGHAT and FQNNGV. The CDR3 length is 13 residues. CDR3 residues: CASSSRTRDEQYF. CDR3 nucleotides: TGTGCCAGCAGCTCCCGGACTAGAGACGAGCAGTACTTC.

The gene calls are TRBV6-5 and TRBJ2-7; a possible D gene is TRBD1 (5 bases). The CDR3 extends over 15 amino acids. Trimming took off 0 bases at V and 1 base at J, with 10 bases between the two ends. Germline V CDR1 and CDR2: MNHEY, SVGAGI. The CDR3 DNA sequence: TGTGCCAGCAGTTACTCGTCCTCAGGGTCCTACGAGCAGTACTTC. Translating gives CASSYSSSGSYEQYF.

The chain has TRBV4-2 and TRBJ1-2, with 7 nucleotides matching TRBD1. Germline trimming cut 0 bases from V and 6 bases from J; bases unmatched to any gene: 13. The CDR3 spans 17 residues. Germline-derived CDR1 and CDR2 are LGHNA and YNFKEQ. CDR3 nucleotide sequence: TGTGCCAGCAGCCAAGAAGGCCTTGAAGACAGGGCGGATGGCTACACCTTC. Encoded protein: CASSQEGLEDRADGYTF.

This clone showed up just a few times. The chain recombines TRBV6-5 with TRBJ2-2, with D maybe TRBD1 (6 bases). Germline lookup yields CDR1 MNHEY and CDR2 SVGAGI. The CDR3 is 13 residues long. V was trimmed by 6 bases and J by 6 bases, leaving 11 bases between them. The CDR3 DNA reads TGTGCCAGCAGGTCAGGGGTTTCCGGGGAGCTGTTTTTT. This codes for CASRSGVSGELFF.

This chain connects TRBV7-2 to TRBJ2-7; D tentatively reads TRBD1 or TRBD2 (5 bases each). CDR1 SGHTA and CDR2 FQGNSA come from the germline V gene. The CDR3 runs to 17 residues. V was clipped by 1 base and J by 4 bases, with 20 bases between them. CDR3 loop: CASSLGGAGLLSYEQYF. As DNA, the CDR3 is TGTGCCAGCAGCTTAGGTGGGGCCGGACTCCTTTCGTACGAGCAGTACTTC.

The CDR3: CASSPYRGGDTEAFF. In DNA, the CDR3 is TGTGCCAGCAGCCCCTACAGGGGAGGTGACACTGAAGCTTTCTTT. This chain connects TRBV11-2 to TRBJ1-1; TRBD1 agrees at 7 bases. The CDR3 runs 15 residues. Trimming removed 5 bases from V and 3 bases from J; junction bases left unmatched: 9. The V gene's germline CDR1 is SGHAT and CDR2 FQNNGV.

This clone has just a few counts. The chain carries TRBV2 and TRBJ1-6; weak D call: TRBD1 (5 bases). The length of the CDR3 is 12 residues. The ends were cut back, 7 bases at V and 7 bases at J, with 8 bases in the middle. Germline values: CDR1 SNHLY, CDR2 FYNNEI. This chain's CDR3 is CASKRQNSPLHF. The CDR3 nucleotides are TGTGCCAGCAAGAGACAGAATTCACCCCTCCACTTT.